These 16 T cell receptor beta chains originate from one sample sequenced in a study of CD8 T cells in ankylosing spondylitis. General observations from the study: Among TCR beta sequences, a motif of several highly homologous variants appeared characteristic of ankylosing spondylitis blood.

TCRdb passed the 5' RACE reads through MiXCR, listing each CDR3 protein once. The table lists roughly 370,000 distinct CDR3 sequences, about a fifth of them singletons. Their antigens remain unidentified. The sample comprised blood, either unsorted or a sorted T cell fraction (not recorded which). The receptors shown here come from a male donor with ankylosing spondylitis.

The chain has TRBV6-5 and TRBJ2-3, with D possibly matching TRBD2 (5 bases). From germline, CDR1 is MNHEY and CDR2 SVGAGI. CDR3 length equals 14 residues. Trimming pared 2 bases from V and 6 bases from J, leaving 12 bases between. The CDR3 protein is CASSYRESWDTQYF. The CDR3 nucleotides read TGTGCCAGCAGTTACCGGGAAAGTTGGGATACGCAGTATTTT.

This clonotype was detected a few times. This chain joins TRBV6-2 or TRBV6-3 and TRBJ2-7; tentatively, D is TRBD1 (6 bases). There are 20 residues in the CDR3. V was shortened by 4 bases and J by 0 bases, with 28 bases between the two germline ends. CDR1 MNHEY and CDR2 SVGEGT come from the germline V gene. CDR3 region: CASSSPRDTHSRVSSYEQYF. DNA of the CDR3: TGTGCCAGCAGTTCACCCCGGGACACGCACTCCAGGGTAAGCTCCTACGAGCAGTACTTC.

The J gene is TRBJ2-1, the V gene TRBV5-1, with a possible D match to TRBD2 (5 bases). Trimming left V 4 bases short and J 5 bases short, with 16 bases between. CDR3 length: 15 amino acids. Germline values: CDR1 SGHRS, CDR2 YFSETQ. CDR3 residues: CASSRVVAINNEQFF. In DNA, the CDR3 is TGCGCCAGCAGCCGCGTGGTAGCGATCAACAATGAGCAGTTCTTC.

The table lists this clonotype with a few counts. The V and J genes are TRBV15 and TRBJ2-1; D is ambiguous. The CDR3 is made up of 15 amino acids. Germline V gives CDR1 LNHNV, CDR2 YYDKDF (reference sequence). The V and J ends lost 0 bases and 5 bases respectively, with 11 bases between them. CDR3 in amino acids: CATSRDLGSHNEQFF. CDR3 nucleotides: TGTGCCACCAGCAGAGATCTGGGGTCCCACAATGAGCAGTTCTTC.

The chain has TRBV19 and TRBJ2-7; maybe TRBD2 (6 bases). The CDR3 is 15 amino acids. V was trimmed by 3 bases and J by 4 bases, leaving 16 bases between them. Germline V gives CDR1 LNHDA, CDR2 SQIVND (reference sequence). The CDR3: CASSISWGGMYEQYF. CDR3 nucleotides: TGTGCCAGTAGTATCAGTTGGGGAGGTATGTACGAGCAGTACTTC.

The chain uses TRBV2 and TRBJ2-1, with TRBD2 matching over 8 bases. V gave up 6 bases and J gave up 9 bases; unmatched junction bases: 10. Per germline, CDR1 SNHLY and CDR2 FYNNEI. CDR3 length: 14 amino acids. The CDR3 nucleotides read TGTGCCAGCAGGGGACTAGTGGGGATCGGTGAGCAGTTCTTC. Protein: CASRGLVGIGEQFF.

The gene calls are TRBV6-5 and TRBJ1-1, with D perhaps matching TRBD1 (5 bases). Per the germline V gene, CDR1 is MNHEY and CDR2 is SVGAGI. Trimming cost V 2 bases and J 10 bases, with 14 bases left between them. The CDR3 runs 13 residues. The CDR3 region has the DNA TGTGCCAGCAGTTACAGGCGGGGGGACGGAGCTTTCTTT. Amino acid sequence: CASSYRRGDGAFF.

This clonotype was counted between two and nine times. The CDR3 region has the DNA TGCAGCGTTGATCGGACAGCGCGCGGGAACACTGAAGCTTTCTTT. Translated, it gives CSVDRTARGNTEAFF. The chain is built from TRBV29-1 and TRBJ1-1, with D tentatively TRBD1 (6 bases). Germline CDR1 SQVTM, CDR2 ANQGSEA. Trimming took off 3 bases at V and 1 base at J, with 15 bases between the two ends. The CDR3 loop spans 15 amino acids.

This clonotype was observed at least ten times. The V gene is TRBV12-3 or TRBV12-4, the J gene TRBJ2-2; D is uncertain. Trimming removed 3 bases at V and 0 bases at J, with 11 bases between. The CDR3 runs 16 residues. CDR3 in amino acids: CASSFPREPNTGELFF. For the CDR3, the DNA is TGTGCCAGCAGTTTCCCCCGCGAACCGAACACCGGGGAGCTGTTTTTT.

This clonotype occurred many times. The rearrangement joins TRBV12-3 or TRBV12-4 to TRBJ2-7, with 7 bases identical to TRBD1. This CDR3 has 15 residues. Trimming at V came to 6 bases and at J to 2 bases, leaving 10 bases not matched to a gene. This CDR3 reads CASSSTGVGTYEQYF. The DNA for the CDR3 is TGTGCCAGCAGCTCCACAGGGGTCGGAACCTACGAGCAGTACTTC.

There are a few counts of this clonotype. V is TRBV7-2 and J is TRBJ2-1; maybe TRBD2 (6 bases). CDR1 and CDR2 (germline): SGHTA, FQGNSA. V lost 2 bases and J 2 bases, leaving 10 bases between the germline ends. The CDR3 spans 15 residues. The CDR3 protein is CASSLWGDPYNEQFF. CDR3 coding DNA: TGTGCCAGCAGCTTATGGGGGGACCCCTACAATGAGCAGTTCTTC.

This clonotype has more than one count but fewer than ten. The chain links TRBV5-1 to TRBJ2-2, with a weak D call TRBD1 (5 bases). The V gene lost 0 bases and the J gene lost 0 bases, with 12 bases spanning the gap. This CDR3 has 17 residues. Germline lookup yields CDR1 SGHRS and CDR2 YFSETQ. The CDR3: CASSLGAGQSNTGELFF. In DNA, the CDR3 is TGCGCCAGCAGCTTGGGGGCAGGGCAATCGAACACCGGGGAGCTGTTTTTT.

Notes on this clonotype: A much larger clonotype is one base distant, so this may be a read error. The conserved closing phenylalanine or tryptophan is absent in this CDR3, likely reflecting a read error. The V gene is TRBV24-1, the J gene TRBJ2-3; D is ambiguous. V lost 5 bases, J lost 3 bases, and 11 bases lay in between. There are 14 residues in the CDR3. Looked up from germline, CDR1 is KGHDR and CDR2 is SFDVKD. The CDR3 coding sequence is TGTGCCACCAGTGCGGAAGGATTAACAGATACGCAGTATTAT. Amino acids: CATSAEGLTDTQYY.

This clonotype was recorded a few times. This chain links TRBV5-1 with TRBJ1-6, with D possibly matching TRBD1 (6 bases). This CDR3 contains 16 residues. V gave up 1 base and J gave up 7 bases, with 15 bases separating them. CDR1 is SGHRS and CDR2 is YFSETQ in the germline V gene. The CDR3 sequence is CASSLNPGTTNSPLHF. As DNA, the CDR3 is TGCGCCAGCAGCTTGAATCCCGGGACAACCAATTCACCCCTCCACTTT.

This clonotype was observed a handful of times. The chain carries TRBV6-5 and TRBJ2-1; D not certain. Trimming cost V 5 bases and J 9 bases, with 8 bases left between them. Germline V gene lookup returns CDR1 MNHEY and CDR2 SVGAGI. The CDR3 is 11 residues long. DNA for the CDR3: TGTGCCAGCAGTAGTAGCATTGAGCAGTTCTTC. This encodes CASSSSIEQFF.

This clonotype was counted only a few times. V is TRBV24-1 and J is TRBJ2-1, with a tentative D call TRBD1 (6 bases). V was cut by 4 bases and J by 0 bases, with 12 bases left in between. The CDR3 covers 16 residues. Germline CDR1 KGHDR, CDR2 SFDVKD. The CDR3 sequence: CATSDSGVRSYNEQFF. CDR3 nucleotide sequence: TGTGCCACCAGTGACTCAGGGGTCCGCTCCTACAATGAGCAGTTCTTC.